One sample yielded the 24 T cell receptor beta chains listed below, sequenced in a study of blood T cell repertoires in COVID-19. TCRdb keeps only in-frame clones here, not all; method: immunoSEQ multiplex PCR. The top ten clones hold about 16% of a sample with 150,000 or so clones, roughly four fifths of them seen once. Sequencing was done on a sample of peripheral blood. The receptors were sampled from a human donor with acute or convalescent COVID-19. The donor label of this sample is uncertain.

The gene calls are TRBV19 and TRBJ1-2; maybe TRBD1 (6 bases). This CDR3 spans 16 amino acids. Germline assignment: CDR1 LNHDA and CDR2 SQIVND (reference sequence). Trimming stripped 3 bases from V and 3 bases from J, with 17 bases between. The CDR3 here is CASSIPTGPKDYGYTF. The CDR3 nucleotides are TGTGCCAGTAGTATCCCGACAGGACCGAAGGACTATGGCTACACCTTC.

The CDR3 is CASRFLGGVNYGYTF. CDR3 nucleotides: TGTGCCAGCAGGTTTCTAGGGGGGGTTAACTATGGCTACACCTTC. The chain has TRBV2 and TRBJ1-2; a possible D gene is TRBD1 (6 bases). The germline CDR1 and CDR2 sequences are SNHLY and FYNNEI. This CDR3 has 15 residues. Trimming shortened V by 6 bases and J by 1 base, and 15 bases separated the two germline ends.

V gene TRBV7-3 combines with J gene TRBJ2-1, with a weak D call TRBD2 (7 bases). The V end was cut by 5 bases, the J end by 0 bases, with 17 bases between. The CDR3 length is 17 residues. Germline V gene sequence: CDR1 SGHTA, CDR2 FQGTGA. The CDR3: CASSPSRAGASYNEQFF. CDR3 sequence (DNA): TGTGCCAGCAGCCCCAGTAGGGCGGGGGCCTCCTACAATGAGCAGTTCTTC. Combining the CDR3 with reference TRBV7-3 and TRBJ2-1 gives the whole variable domain GAGVSQTPSNKVTEKGKYVELRCDPISGHTALYWYRQSLGQGPEFLIYFQGTGAADDSGLPNDRFFAVRPEGSVSTLKIQRTERGDSAVYLCASSPSRAGASYNEQFFGPGTRLTVL.

J is TRBJ1-2 and V is TRBV5-4; the match to TRBD1 covers 8 bases. Trimming took 0 bases from V and 1 from J; bases not matched to a gene: 5. This CDR3 contains 16 residues. Germline-derived CDR1 and CDR2 are SGHNT and YYREEE (reference sequence). In DNA form, the CDR3 reads TGTGCCAGCAGCTTGGCAGGGGGCGCAAGTAACTATGGCTACACCTTC. Translating gives CASSLAGGASNYGYTF.

The chain uses TRBV4-1 and TRBJ1-6; D might be TRBD1 (5 bases). This CDR3 is built from 15 residues. V was shortened by 3 bases and J by 5 bases, with 11 bases between the two germline ends. CDR1 is MGHRA, CDR2 YSYEKL, per germline. The CDR3 DNA sequence: TGCGCCAGCAGCCAGCCAGGGCTAGATAATTCACCCCTCCACTTT. Its translation is CASSQPGLDNSPLHF.

CDR3 loop: CASSGFGEAFF. DNA for the CDR3: TGTGCCAGCAGCGGGTTCGGTGAAGCTTTCTTT. The chain employs TRBV27 and TRBJ1-1; D call uncertain. Between the trimmed V and J ends, which lost 6 bases and 7 bases, there was a span of 9 bases. The length of the CDR3 is 11 residues. Germline CDR1 MNHEY, CDR2 SMNVEV (reference sequence).

Many counts were recorded for this clone. The rearrangement joins TRBV4-2 to TRBJ2-1; 10 bases align to TRBD1. CDR1 is LGHNA, CDR2 YNFKEQ, per germline. This CDR3 has 19 residues. V lost 6 bases and J lost 3; bases outside the gene matches: 17. The CDR3 spells CASSITLSAGTGDYNEQFF. The CDR3 DNA reads TGTGCCAGCAGTATTACCCTCTCGGCCGGGACAGGGGACTACAATGAGCAGTTCTTC.

This rearrangement joins TRBV18 to TRBJ1-2; 10 bases align to TRBD1. From germline, CDR1 is KGHSH and CDR2 LQKENI. Trimming took 4 bases from V and 3 from J; bases not matched to a gene: 5. The CDR3 length is 15 residues. CDR3: CASSRRDRGDYGYTF. CDR3 nucleotide sequence: TGTGCCAGCTCACGCCGGGACAGGGGTGACTATGGCTACACCTTC. Full variable domain (remainder filled in from reference TRBV18 and TRBJ1-2): NAGVMQNPRHLVRRRGQEARLRCSPMKGHSHVYWYRQLPEEGLKFMVYLQKENIIDESGMPKERFSAEFPKEGPSILRIQQVVRGDSAAYFCASSRRDRGDYGYTFGSGTRLTVV.

The rearrangement uses TRBV2 and TRBJ1-3; D not certain. The CDR3 spans 15 residues. Germline V lookup: CDR1 SNHLY, CDR2 FYNNEI. V was cut by 6 bases and J by 3 bases, with 15 bases left in between. The CDR3 sequence is CASRSDGVSGNTIYF. As DNA, the CDR3 is TGTGCCAGCAGGAGCGACGGAGTCAGTGGAAACACCATATATTTT.

This chain links TRBV5-1 with TRBJ2-5; D uncertain. The V end was cut by 0 bases, the J end by 3 bases, with 12 bases between. The CDR3 is 15 amino acids. Germline V gene sequence: CDR1 SGHRS, CDR2 YFSETQ. The CDR3 sequence: CASSLASYREETQYF. The CDR3 DNA reads as TGCGCCAGCAGCTTGGCCTCGTATCGGGAAGAGACCCAGTACTTC.

The J gene is TRBJ1-3, the V gene TRBV6-5; D not certain. The V gene lost 5 bases and the J gene lost 0 bases, with 11 bases spanning the gap. Per germline, CDR1 MNHEY and CDR2 SVGAGI. This CDR3 region has 15 residues. The CDR3 region has the DNA TGTGCCAGCAGTCCGACTAGGACCTCTGGAAACACCATATATTTT. Residues: CASSPTRTSGNTIYF.

The chain combines TRBV10-2 with TRBJ1-2; 8 nucleotides align to TRBD1. Trimming cost V 7 bases and J 7 bases; bases outside gene matches: 11. This CDR3 region has 14 residues. Germline V lookup: CDR1 WSHSY, CDR2 SAAADI. The chain's CDR3 is CASNPTGGTGGYTF. In DNA form, the CDR3 reads TGCGCCAGCAATCCTACAGGGGGGACGGGTGGCTACACCTTC.

V gene TRBV6-5 combines with J gene TRBJ1-1; D not certain. Trimming shortened V by 6 bases and J by 2 bases, and 13 bases separated the two germline ends. This CDR3 region has 14 residues. The germline gives CDR1 MNHEY, CDR2 SVGAGI. CDR3 DNA: TGTGCCAGCAGGCCGCTGAGCATTAACACTGAAGCTTTCTTT. Residues: CASRPLSINTEAFF.

This sequence joins TRBV19 and TRBJ1-1, with D uncertain. Germline-derived CDR1 and CDR2 are LNHDA and SQIVND (reference sequence). The V end lost 5 bases, the J end lost 1 base, and 14 bases lay between the germline ends. CDR3 size: 15 residues. The CDR3 DNA reads as TGTGCCAGTAGTCCCCGCGGTGCGGGGAACACTGAAGCTTTCTTT. This codes for CASSPRGAGNTEAFF.

The rearrangement joins TRBV19 to TRBJ1-5, with a possible D match to TRBD1 (6 bases). V dropped 7 bases and J dropped 6 bases, with 13 bases sitting between them. Per germline, CDR1 LNHDA and CDR2 SQIVND (reference sequence). This CDR3 spans 13 amino acids. CDR3 region: CASTRGRGQPQHF. In DNA form, the CDR3 reads TGTGCCAGTACCCGGGGCAGGGGTCAGCCCCAGCATTTT.

The chain couples TRBV5-1 to TRBJ2-2; TRBD1 agrees at 7 bases. V shed 1 base, J shed 6 bases, and the junction held 9 bases outside the gene matches. The CDR3 runs 16 residues. CDR1 and CDR2 from the germline V gene are SGHRS and YFSETQ. In DNA form, the CDR3 reads TGCGCCAGCAGCTTGTTAGGGACAGCGTGGGCCGGGGAGCTGTTTTTT. Amino acids: CASSLLGTAWAGELFF.

The J gene is TRBJ2-3, the V gene TRBV9, with D tentatively TRBD2 (7 bases). This CDR3 is built from 15 residues. Trimming removed 2 bases from V and 3 bases from J, with 13 bases in between. Germline loops: CDR1 SGDLS, CDR2 YYNGEE. CDR3 sequence (DNA): TGTGCCAGCAGCGTGGCGGGGGCAAGGACAGATACGCAGTATTTT. Translated: CASSVAGARTDTQYF.

CDR3 sequence reads: CASSQEGQGKPYEQYF. CDR3 bases: TGTGCCAGCAGCCAAGAGGGTCAGGGAAAGCCCTACGAGCAGTACTTC. The chain is built from TRBV3-1 (or the pseudogene TRBV3-2) and TRBJ2-7, with D tentatively TRBD1 (5 bases). Germline V gene sequence: CDR1 LGHDT, CDR2 YNNKEL (reference sequence). The CDR3 contains 16 residues. V lost 0 bases and J lost 2, with 14 bases in between.

The J gene is TRBJ1-1, the V gene TRBV29-1; D is undetermined. Looked up from germline, CDR1 is SQVTM and CDR2 is ANQGSEA. The CDR3 loop spans 10 amino acids. Trimming removed 4 bases from V and 5 bases from J, with 5 bases in between. CDR3 nucleotide sequence: TGCAGCGTTGTTCGGACTGAAGCTTTCTTT. Translating it yields CSVVRTEAFF. Based on the CDR3 plus reference TRBV29-1 and TRBJ1-1, the full variable domain is SAVISQKPSRDICQRGTSLTIQCQVDSQVTMMFWYRQQPGQSLTLIATANQGSEATYESGFVIDKFPISRPNLTFSTLTVSNMSPEDSSIYLCSVVRTEAFFGQGTRLTVV.

The chain carries TRBV5-4 and TRBJ1-3; the D gene is possibly TRBD1 (6 bases). The germline V and J ends were trimmed by 3 bases and 3 bases, with 13 bases remaining between them. This CDR3 is built from 15 residues. Germline CDR1 SGHNT, CDR2 YYREEE (reference sequence). For the CDR3, the DNA is TGTGCCAGCAGCTCGGCGGACAGTCTTGGAAACACCATATATTTT. Amino acid sequence: CASSSADSLGNTIYF.

This sequence joins TRBV7-8 and TRBJ1-1, with D perhaps matching TRBD1 (5 bases). The germline CDR1 and CDR2 sequences are SGHVS and FQNEAQ. CDR3 length: 11 amino acids. Deletions cut 9 bases from V and 4 bases from J, with 9 bases between. The CDR3 DNA reads as TGTGCCAGTGCTAGGGGCACTGAAGCTTTCTTT. Its protein product is CASARGTEAFF. The variable domain in full, completed from reference TRBV7-8 and TRBJ1-1, reads GAGVSQSPRYKVAKRGQDVALRCDPISGHVSLFWYQQALGQGPEFLTYFQNEAQLDKSGLPSDRFFAERPEGSVSTLKIQRTQQEDSAVYLCASARGTEAFFGQGTRLTVV.

The chain is built from TRBV7-2 and TRBJ2-5; a possible D gene is TRBD1 (6 bases). Germline loops: CDR1 SGHTA, CDR2 FQGNSA. This CDR3 has 13 amino acids. Trimming took 5 bases from V and 4 from J, leaving 11 bases between them. The CDR3 DNA is TGTGCCAGCAGCGACGGCAGGGGAGAGACCCAGTACTTC. It codes for CASSDGRGETQYF. Supplemented by reference TRBV7-2 and TRBJ2-5, the full variable domain reads GAGVSQSPSNKVTEKGKDVELRCDPISGHTALYWYRQSLGQGLEFLIYFQGNSAPDKSGLPSDRFSAERTGGSVSTLTIQRTQQEDSAVYLCASSDGRGETQYFGPGTRLLVL.

The chain couples TRBV10-3 to TRBJ2-7; 8 bases are a match to TRBD2. J lost 3 bases, V lost 2 bases, and 0 bases had no gene match. The CDR3 consists of 13 residues. Germline V gene data show CDR1 as ENHRY and CDR2 as SYGVKD. In DNA form, the CDR3 reads TGTGCCATCAGTGAGGCGGGGGGCTACGAGCAGTACTTC. This translates into CAISEAGGYEQYF.

The chain couples TRBV19 to TRBJ1-1; no clear D. The CDR3 consists of 13 residues. V lost 1 base to trimming and J lost 2 bases, with 5 bases between them. In germline, CDR1 is LNHDA, CDR2 SQIVND (reference sequence). The CDR3 spells CASSIAFNTEAFF. CDR3 in DNA: TGTGCCAGTAGTATAGCCTTCAACACTGAAGCTTTCTTT. Full variable domain (outside the CDR3, taken from reference TRBV19 and TRBJ1-1): DGGITQSPKYLFRKEGQNVTLSCEQNLNHDAMYWYRQDPGQGLRLIYYSQIVNDFQKGDIAEGYSVSREKKESFPLTVTSAQKNPTAFYLCASSIAFNTEAFFGQGTRLTVV.